The subject of this entry is one TCR beta chain. What it binds is not known. The sample comes from a study of T cells in Graves' hyperthyroidism and ophthalmopathy. Overall study findings and caveats: Prediction of ophthalmopathy progression came a median around 6.5 months pre-onset. Blood also contained most expanded thyroid clonotypes above 0.001.

Authors of the study amplified TCR beta CDR3 regions from RNA transcripts. The primer set for the first-round RT-PCR of the TCR CDR3 was HTBI. TCRdb used MiXCR to reprocess the multiplex PCR reads, holding one entry per CDR3 protein. Counted here are about 300,000 distinct CDR3 sequences, roughly an eighth occurring once; the ten biggest clones make up 7.9%. CDR1 is SGHTS and CDR2 is YDEGEE in the germline V gene. This CDR3 is 15 amino acids long. Trimming removed 0 bases from V and 0 bases from J, with 10 bases in between. The chain employs TRBV5-8 and TRBJ2-7; D is possibly TRBD2 (6 bases). This TCR was recovered from a woman in her forties with Graves' hyperthyroidism. The source material was blood. The CDR3 DNA follows: TGTGCCAGCAGCTTGGGGGGGGTGAGCTCCTACGAGCAGTACTTC. It codes for CASSLGGVSSYEQYF.